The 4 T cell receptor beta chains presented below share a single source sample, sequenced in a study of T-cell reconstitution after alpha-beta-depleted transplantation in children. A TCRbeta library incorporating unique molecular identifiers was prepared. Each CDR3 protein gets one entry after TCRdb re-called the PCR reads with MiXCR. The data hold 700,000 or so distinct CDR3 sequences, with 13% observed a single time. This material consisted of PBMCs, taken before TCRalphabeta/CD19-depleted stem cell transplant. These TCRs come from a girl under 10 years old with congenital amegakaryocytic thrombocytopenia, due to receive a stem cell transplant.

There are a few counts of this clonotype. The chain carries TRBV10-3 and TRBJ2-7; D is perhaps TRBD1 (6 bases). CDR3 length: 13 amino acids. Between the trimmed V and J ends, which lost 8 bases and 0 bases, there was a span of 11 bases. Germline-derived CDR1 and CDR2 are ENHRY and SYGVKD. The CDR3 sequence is CAIRRQDSYEQYF. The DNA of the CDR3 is TGTGCCATCCGACGACAGGACTCCTACGAGCAGTACTTC.

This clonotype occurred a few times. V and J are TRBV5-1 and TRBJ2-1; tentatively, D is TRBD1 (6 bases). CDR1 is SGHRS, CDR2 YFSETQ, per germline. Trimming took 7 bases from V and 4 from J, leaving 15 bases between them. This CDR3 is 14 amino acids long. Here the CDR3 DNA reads TGCGCCAGCTGCCCCCAAAGGGGGTACAATGAGCAGTTCTTC. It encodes CASCPQRGYNEQFF.

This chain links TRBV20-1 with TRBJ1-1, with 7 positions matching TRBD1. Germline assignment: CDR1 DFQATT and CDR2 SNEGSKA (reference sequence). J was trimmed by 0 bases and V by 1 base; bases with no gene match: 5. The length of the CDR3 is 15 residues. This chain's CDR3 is CSARVSTGMNTEAFF. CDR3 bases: TGCAGTGCTAGAGTCTCGACAGGGATGAACACTGAAGCTTTCTTT.

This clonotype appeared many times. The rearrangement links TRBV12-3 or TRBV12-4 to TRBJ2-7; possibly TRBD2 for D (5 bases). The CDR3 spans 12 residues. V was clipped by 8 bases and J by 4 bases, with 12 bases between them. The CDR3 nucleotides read TGTGCCAGCCAAGGGCTAGCTTACGAGCAGTACTTC. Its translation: CASQGLAYEQYF.